This entry describes one T cell receptor beta chain. The antigen remains unidentified. This entry is derived from a study of blood T cells in healthy people across ages. Overall study results and limits: Because sorting was not performed, PBMCs prevented conclusive naive versus antigen-experienced comparison.

Alongside a J-beta primer mix, a sample-barcoded 5' primer served in a second PCR lasting roughly 6 to 11 cycles. A single record per CDR3 protein comes from TCRdb applying MiXCR to the 5' RACE reads. The profile shows approximately 400,000 distinct CDR3 sequences, roughly half of them singletons. This CDR3 region has 15 residues. CDR1 and CDR2 from the germline V gene are DFQATT and SNEGSKA (reference sequence). The V and J ends lost 1 base and 12 bases, in that order; junction bases with no gene match: 12. Sequencing used blood. This receptor was obtained from a man aged 60-69 years in good health. The J gene is TRBJ2-1, the V gene TRBV20-1, with TRBD2 matching over 10 bases. Here the CDR3 reads CSARVLAGSTDTQFF. The CDR3 nucleotides read TGCAGTGCTAGAGTACTAGCGGGGTCCACAGATACGCAGTTCTTC.